One T cell receptor (beta chain) is described in this entry. Its antigen is unknown. The data stem from a study of OX40 agonist ivuxolimab in advanced cancers. Study conclusions and caveats: Clones of CD4+ and CD8+ blood T cells grew by week 6 at doses of 0.1 to 3.0 mg/kg.

V shed 5 bases and J shed 5 bases, with 15 bases lying between them. Per germline, CDR1 SQVTM and CDR2 ANQGSEA. The CDR3 sequence is 13 residues long. Repertoires were generated with immunoSEQ multiplex PCR, while TCRdb's copy carries only in-frame clones and drops some. The table records almost 90,000 clones, approximately 90% of them present only once. V and J are TRBV29-1 and TRBJ1-1; D is perhaps TRBD1 (5 bases). This clonotype was sampled from an adult with an advanced solid tumor such as melanoma, head and neck, liver or kidney cancer. Here the sequenced sample was CD4+ or CD8+ T cells sorted from blood, taken in a trial of the OX40 agonist ivuxolimab. The CDR3 spells CSVRGGGWTEAFF. The CDR3 DNA follows: TGCAGCGTTCGCGGGGGAGGGTGGACTGAAGCTTTCTTT.